This T cell receptor beta chain was found in a study of shared clonotypes between healthy human individuals. Study observations and caveats: Generally, naive subsets came out with larger estimated richness than memory subsets. A small donor pool kept down the genetic and exposure-history diversity that was represented.

The CDR3 runs to 16 residues. Germline V CDR1 and CDR2: ENHRY, SYGVKD. Trimming took 3 bases from V and 0 from J, leaving 11 bases between them. Per sorted-subset replicate PCR, input was 150 to 250 ng DNA, representing tens of thousands of T cell genomes. Profiling relied on immunoSEQ multiplex PCR, and the TCRdb table lists in-frame clones only, not all of them. The repertoire has some 2.1 million clones, roughly 95% of them found once; the top ten carry 0.85% to 1.3%. CD45RO-negative, CCR7-selected cells formed the naive CD8 fraction, which excluded terminally differentiated effector memory CD45RA+ cells. For this clone: Its antigen is not known.

The V and J genes are TRBV10-3 and TRBJ2-2; no firm D call. This clonotype originated in a man in his late teens or twenties in good health. Sequenced material: naive CD8+ T cells sorted from blood. CDR3 region: CAISDQTGSNTGELFF. CDR3 nucleotides: TGTGCCATCAGTGATCAAACGGGCTCGAACACCGGGGAGCTGTTTTTT.